The present T cell receptor (beta chain) was sequenced within a study of blood T cell repertoires in COVID-19. Across the whole study: Specimens from acute and convalescent COVID-19 originated in the United States, Italy and Spain. PBMCs, B-cell-depleted T cells, or T cells provided the cDNA or gDNA that made up the material.

This clone was detected only once. As originally analysed: Amplification from reference gene primers served as the basis for estimated nucleated cell counts. Clones were sequenced by immunoSEQ multiplex PCR, and TCRdb holds only the in-frame ones, with some missing. Clone size and the V and J calls come from that table; the DNA yielded D and trimming. The sample includes roughly 200,000 clones, around 79% of them seen just once. The germline V gene encodes CDR1 GTSNPN and CDR2 SVGIG (reference sequence). This CDR3 has 11 residues. The ends were cut back, 0 bases at V and 6 bases at J, with 5 bases in the middle. A Seattle source enrolled patients during active infection and followed them longitudinally.

The sequencing input was peripheral blood. V is TRBV30 and J is TRBJ1-1; D gene uncertain. The TCR was taken from a woman between 40 and 50 years old with COVID-19, enrolled during active disease. The CDR3 DNA follows: TGTGCCTGGAGTGTGTCGGCTGAAGCTTTCTTT. It encodes CAWSVSAEAFF.